This TCR beta chain appears in the sequencing data of a study of kidney transplant recipient with SARS-CoV-2 infection. This clonotype showed up many times. V shed 6 bases and J 8 bases; nucleotides not matched to a gene: 13. The CDR3 consists of 14 residues. Germline values: CDR1 DFQATT, CDR2 SNEGSKA (reference sequence). A single record per CDR3 protein comes from TCRdb applying MiXCR to the reads. Of approximately 250,000 distinct CDR3 sequences listed, about 28% were seen once; the top ten hold 6% to 8.5%. The chain carries TRBV20-1 and TRBJ1-2, with TRBD1 identical over 9 bases. The sample consisted of a blood sample, taken at baseline and between days 110 and 120 from a kidney transplant recipient. The clonotype was recovered from a male patient between 25 and 39 years old who had COVID-19 and was a kidney transplant recipient. Some of these T cells may belong to the graft donor. Here the CDR3 DNA reads TGCAGTGCCCCTCGGCTTCGGACAGGGGTCGGCTACACCTTC. This codes for CSAPRLRTGVGYTF.